This is a list of T cell receptor beta chains from one sample in a study of long-term antiretroviral therapy in people with HIV. The assay was immunoSEQ multiplex PCR, and TCRdb's table has in-frame clones only and misses some. The sample contains 14,000 or so clones, roughly 80% of which appear only once. The starting material was unsorted PBMCs, obtained 1.8 years before starting antiretroviral therapy. All receptors come from a middle-aged woman with HIV. CDR3s include the opening cysteine and the closing phenylalanine or tryptophan. Fields, in order: D gene, J gene, CDR3 length, V gene, clone size, CDR3 protein, CDR3 DNA. D genes are given only for firm matches. Only part of the rows carry a size: once, few, many, or a class if the clone is expanded.

. | TRBJ2-7 | 16 | TRBV27 | . | CASSVGGASELYEQYF | TGTGCCAGCAGCGTGGGGGGGGCTAGCGAGTTATACGAGCAGTACTTC
TRBD1 | TRBJ2-7 | 14 | TRBV11-2 | . | CASSSGQLSYEQYF | TGTGCCAGCAGCTCGGGACAGTTATCCTACGAGCAGTACTTC
TRBD1 | TRBJ2-7 | 14 | TRBV7-9 | few | CASSVLTGVHEQYF | TGTGCCAGCAGCGTATTGACAGGGGTCCACGAGCAGTACTTC
. | TRBJ1-2 | 14 | TRBV29-1 | . | CSVETVGTNYGYTF | TGCAGCGTTGAAACGGTTGGGACTAACTATGGCTACACCTTC
. | TRBJ1-5 | 17 | TRBV7-2 | . | CASSPRGDIRSNQPQHF | TGTGCCAGCAGCCCCAGAGGGGACATTCGAAGCAATCAGCCCCAGCATTTT
TRBD1 | TRBJ2-7 | 14 | TRBV5-1 | . | CASSWDRAAYEQYF | TGCGCCAGCAGCTGGGACAGGGCGGCCTACGAGCAGTACTTC
. | TRBJ2-3 | 15 | TRBV27 | once | CASWGPTKGADTQYF | TGTGCCAGCTGGGGTCCAACCAAAGGGGCAGATACGCAGTATTTT
. | TRBJ2-7 | 14 | TRBV2 | . | CASRLADGHYEQYF | TGTGCCAGCAGGTTGGCGGATGGCCACTACGAGCAGTACTTC
TRBD2 | TRBJ2-5 | 13 | TRBV7-2 | . | CASSKGLVETQYF | TGTGCCAGCAGCAAGGGACTAGTAGAGACCCAGTACTTC
TRBD2 | TRBJ2-1 | 14 | TRBV11-3 | . | CASSPSGTSNEQFF | TGTGCCAGCAGCCCTAGCGGGACTTCCAATGAGCAGTTCTTC
TRBD2 | TRBJ2-5 | 13 | TRBV28 | . | CASLSGSKETQYF | TGTGCCAGCCTCAGCGGGAGTAAAGAGACCCAGTACTTC
. | TRBJ2-6 | 17 | TRBV14 | . | CASSQEDGTSGANVLTF | TGTGCCAGCAGCCAAGAGGACGGCACATCTGGGGCCAACGTCCTGACTTTC
. | TRBJ1-4 | 16 | TRBV15 | . | CATSKGEGGANEKLFF | TGTGCCACCAGCAAAGGAGAGGGTGGGGCTAATGAAAAACTGTTTTTT
. | TRBJ2-7 | 12 | TRBV2 | once | CASRRGGYEQYF | TGTGCCAGCAGGCGAGGGGGCTACGAGCAGTACTTC
. | TRBJ2-7 | 16 | TRBV19 | . | CASSDPRGGKTYEQYF | TGTGCCAGTAGTGACCCTCGAGGGGGGAAAACCTACGAGCAGTACTTC
. | TRBJ1-5 | 14 | TRBV7-9 | few | CASSLGGNNQPQHF | TGTGCCAGCAGCTTAGGGGGGAATAATCAGCCCCAGCATTTT
. | TRBJ1-4 | 15 | TRBV21-1 | . | CASSKGQGKGEKLFF | TGTGCCAGCAGCAAAGGTCAGGGGAAAGGGGAAAAACTGTTTTTT
. | TRBJ1-1 | 16 | TRBV18 | . | CASSPSRGVMNTEAFF | TGTGCCAGCTCACCGAGCAGGGGTGTTATGAACACTGAAGCTTTCTTT
. | TRBJ1-3 | 17 | TRBV12-2 | . | CASRLYLKVASGNTIYF | .
. | TRBJ1-4 | 12 | TRBV18 | . | CASSPQDEKLFF | TGTGCCAGCTCACCACAGGACGAAAAACTGTTTTTT
. | TRBJ2-2 | 14 | TRBV14 | . | CASSPTSFAGELFF | TGTGCCAGCAGCCCGACTAGTTTCGCCGGGGAGCTGTTTTTT
. | TRBJ1-2 | 13 | TRBV4-3 | . | CASSQDGLYGYTF | TGCGCCAGCAGCCAAGATGGGCTCTATGGCTACACCTTC
. | TRBJ1-2 | 13 | TRBV7-9 | . | CASSFVGNYGYTF | TGTGCCAGCAGCTTTGTGGGGAACTATGGCTACACCTTC
. | TRBJ1-4 | 15 | TRBV7-9 | . | CASSSTGTPNEKLFF | TGTGCCAGCAGCTCCACTGGAACGCCTAATGAAAAACTGTTTTTT
TRBD1 | TRBJ1-4 | 15 | TRBV7-2 | . | CASSRRQGADEKLFF | TGTGCCAGCAGTCGCAGACAGGGGGCTGATGAAAAACTGTTTTTT
. | TRBJ1-5 | 16 | TRBV4-3 | . | CASSQDAAGGSQPQHF | TGCGCCAGCAGCCAAGATGCGGCAGGCGGTTCTCAGCCCCAGCATTTT
. | TRBJ2-5 | 10 | TRBV20-1 | . | CSGRRETQYF | TGCAGTGGACGGAGGGAGACCCAGTACTTC
TRBD2 | TRBJ2-7 | 15 | TRBV9 | . | CASSVAGTKDYEQYF | TGTGCCAGCAGCGTTGCCGGGACTAAAGACTACGAGCAGTACTTC
. | TRBJ1-1 | 13 | TRBV13 | . | CASSSFGGFEAFF | TGTGCCAGCAGCTCCTTCGGGGGATTTGAAGCTTTCTTT